This entry concerns a single T cell receptor beta chain. At the DNA level, this CDR3 is encoded by other sequences in the same sample as well. The repertoire was sequenced with immunoSEQ multiplex PCR; TCRdb's copy has only in-frame clones and lacks some. The table includes around 400,000 clones, about 88% detected once. The data were obtained in a study of blood T cell repertoires in COVID-19. At the level of the study: COVID-19 samples, acute and convalescent, were from the United States, Italy and Spain.

Cohort placement rested on clinical history that participants reported themselves. This receptor was taken from a woman younger than 35 who had been exposed to COVID-19. The sequencing sample was made of PBMCs or T cells enriched from blood (not recorded which).

CDR3 sequence: CASSLGGGQPQHF. Here the CDR3 DNA reads TGTGCCAGCAGTTTAGGGGGAGGTCAGCCCCAGCATTTT. This chain links TRBV27 with TRBJ1-5, with D possibly TRBD1 on 5 matching bases. Germline CDR1 reads MNHEY; CDR2 reads SMNVEV (reference sequence). CDR3 length: 13 residues. Deletions cut 2 bases from V and 6 bases from J, with 8 bases between.